The 24 T cell receptor beta chains reported below all come from one sample, sequenced in a study of radiotherapy plus CTLA-4 blockade in lung cancer (dated by TCRdb to 2017 to 2018). Library prep was done by the immunoSEQ multiplex PCR assay. The table comes from immuneACCESS by way of TCRdb, which keeps in-frame sequences with V and J called. Part of the clones is missing from these tables; in studies checked, under half for an unresolved V gene and the rest for unknown reasons. The sample table holds tens of thousands of clones, of which roughly three quarters were seen once. Roughly 15% of the sample is in the top ten clones. Here the sequenced sample was peripheral blood, taken from a patient treated with radiotherapy plus ipilimumab. The source is a human donor with non-small cell lung cancer whose response to radiotherapy plus ipilimumab could not be evaluated. Some clones in this sample may be carry-over from other donors' samples.

J is TRBJ1-1 and V is TRBV11-2; tentative D call: TRBD1 (5 bases). V lost 5 bases, J lost 1 base, and 11 bases lay in between. Germline V gives CDR1 SGHAT, CDR2 FQNNGV. This CDR3 region has 14 residues. CDR3 sequence (DNA): TGTGCCAGCAGCCGACGACAGAGGAACACTGAAGCTTTCTTT. Protein product: CASSRRQRNTEAFF.

This clone was seen a single time. The J gene is TRBJ1-5, the V gene TRBV2, with D perhaps TRBD1 (5 bases). Germline V gene data show CDR1 as SNHLY and CDR2 as FYNNEI. This CDR3 region has 14 residues. The V end lost 6 bases, the J end lost 9 bases, and 18 bases lay between the germline ends. The CDR3 spells CASSTDRMDRPQHF. The CDR3, as DNA: TGTGCCAGCAGCACAGACAGAATGGATCGGCCCCAGCATTTT.

The rearrangement uses TRBV28 and TRBJ1-2; D might be TRBD1 (6 bases). The CDR3 covers 14 residues. V was shortened by 6 bases and J by 4 bases, with 15 bases between the two germline ends. Per the germline V gene, CDR1 is MDHEN and CDR2 is SYDVKM. As DNA, the CDR3 is TGTGCCAGCAGGTCACAGGGAAGAGCCTATGGCTACACCTTC. Encoded protein: CASRSQGRAYGYTF.

Only a few counts were recorded for this clone. The chain links TRBV7-9 to TRBJ1-3, with D perhaps matching TRBD1 (5 bases). CDR1 is SEHNR and CDR2 is FQNEAQ in the germline V gene (reference sequence). Trimming stripped 5 bases from V and 0 bases from J, with 8 bases between. The CDR3 is made up of 14 amino acids. The CDR3 nucleotides are TGTGCCAGCAGCCCGGACATCTCTGGAAACACCATATATTTT. This sequence encodes CASSPDISGNTIYF.

In its sample, this clone ranks as medium-sized. The J gene is TRBJ1-2, the V gene TRBV19; D is uncertain. The CDR3 has 14 amino acids. The germline V gene encodes CDR1 LNHDA and CDR2 SQIVND (reference sequence). V was shortened by 5 bases and J by 2 bases, with 12 bases between the two germline ends. The DNA for the CDR3 is TGTGCCAGTAGTGGATTGAGGGAGAACTATGGCTACACCTTC. Protein sequence: CASSGLRENYGYTF.

The chain is built from TRBV6-5 and TRBJ1-2; the D gene is possibly TRBD1 (5 bases). Looked up from germline, CDR1 is MNHEY and CDR2 is SVGAGI. Trimming took off 5 bases at V and 7 bases at J, with 20 bases between the two ends. This CDR3 spans 15 amino acids. DNA for the CDR3: TGTGCCAGCAGTCCCTCGGGGGGTGTGGCGGGTGGCTACACCTTC. Its translation is CASSPSGGVAGGYTF.

The rearrangement joins TRBV2 to TRBJ2-1, with D possibly matching TRBD2 (7 bases). Germline CDR1 and CDR2: SNHLY and FYNNEI. V dropped 5 bases and J dropped 6 bases, with 20 bases sitting between them. The CDR3 contains 16 residues. CDR3 loop: CASSTVVGGLANEQFF. The DNA for the CDR3 is TGTGCCAGCAGTACAGTGGTGGGGGGGCTGGCCAATGAGCAGTTCTTC.

The chain carries TRBV6-6 and TRBJ1-1; 9 nucleotides align to TRBD1. The V gene's germline CDR1 is MNHNY and CDR2 SVGAGI (reference sequence). The junction had 3 bases not matched to a gene; V was cut back by 5 bases and J by 8 bases. This CDR3 comprises 12 residues. The CDR3 here is CASSAGQGEAFF. The DNA of the CDR3 is TGTGCCAGCAGTGCGGGACAGGGAGAAGCTTTCTTT.

The CDR3 loop reads CASSESDRAGGAFF. Here the CDR3 DNA reads TGTGCCAGCAGTGAATCGGACAGGGCGGGGGGGGCTTTCTTT. This rearrangement joins TRBV6-1 to TRBJ1-1; 8 nucleotides line up with TRBD1. The V and J ends lost 2 bases and 11 bases, in that order; junction bases with no gene match: 10. Per the germline V gene, CDR1 is MNHNS and CDR2 is SASEGT. The CDR3 length is 14 residues.

In this sample, this clone turned up a few times. The chain employs TRBV21-1 and TRBJ1-1; the table's D call, TRBD1, was not checked against the DNA. TRBV21-1 is a recognized pseudogene. This CDR3 has 13 amino acids. The CDR3 DNA is TGTGCCAGCAGCAAAGGGGCTGGCACTGAAGCTTTCTTT. It translates to CASSKGAGTEAFF.

The chain combines TRBV19 with TRBJ1-2; 7 positions match TRBD1. Germline V gives CDR1 LNHDA, CDR2 SQIVND (reference sequence). V trimming: 5 bases; J trimming: 6 bases; junction bases outside the gene matches: 9. The CDR3 has 14 amino acids. The chain's CDR3 is CASSVRTGTDGYTF. The CDR3 coding sequence is TGTGCCAGTAGTGTCCGGACAGGAACCGATGGCTACACCTTC. Drawing the rest from reference TRBV19 and TRBJ1-2, the complete variable domain is DGGITQSPKYLFRKEGQNVTLSCEQNLNHDAMYWYRQDPGQGLRLIYYSQIVNDFQKGDIAEGYSVSREKKESFPLTVTSAQKNPTAFYLCASSVRTGTDGYTFGSGTRLTVV.

Here the CDR3 reads CASSGPGQPYNEQFF. CDR3 nucleotides: TGTGCCAGCAGTGGACCGGGACAGCCTTACAATGAGCAGTTCTTC. This chain connects TRBV6-1 to TRBJ2-1; TRBD1 matches at 7 bases. The CDR3 sequence is 15 residues long. Trimming took 4 bases from V and 4 from J; bases not matched to a gene: 7. Germline CDR1 and CDR2: MNHNS and SASEGT.

The CDR3 spells CASSLRGTEAFF. DNA of the CDR3: TGTGCCAGCAGTTTACGGGGGACTGAAGCTTTCTTT. The chain couples TRBV28 to TRBJ1-1; D might be TRBD1 (5 bases). Germline CDR1 is MDHEN and CDR2 is SYDVKM. V dropped 2 bases and J dropped 5 bases, with 6 bases sitting between them. The CDR3 has 12 residues.

This clone has only a few counts. The rearrangement joins TRBV11-3 to TRBJ1-1, with D tentatively TRBD1 (5 bases). This CDR3 region has 13 residues. CDR1 SGHNT and CDR2 YENEEA come from the germline V gene. Deletions cut 3 bases from V and 1 base from J, with 6 bases between. The CDR3 nucleotides read TGTGCCAGCAGCTTCGGACAGAACACTGAAGCTTTCTTT. Translation: CASSFGQNTEAFF.

V is TRBV5-4 and J is TRBJ2-1; 12 bases line up with TRBD2. The CDR3 consists of 15 residues. Germline loops: CDR1 SGHNT, CDR2 YYREEE (reference sequence). With V trimmed by 5 bases and J by 2 bases, 2 bases remained unmatched. The CDR3 spells CASSRTSGTYNEQFF. DNA for the CDR3: TGTGCCAGCAGTCGGACTAGCGGGACCTACAATGAGCAGTTCTTC.

The chain employs TRBV5-6 and TRBJ2-7; TRBD1 matches at 7 bases. V lost 4 bases to trimming and J lost 2 bases; unmatched junction nucleotides: 12. Germline V gives CDR1 SGHDT, CDR2 YYEEEE. This CDR3 is built from 16 residues. In DNA, the CDR3 is TGTGCCAGCAGCCCCCGAAAGGGGGCTTGGACCTACGAGCAGTACTTC. It is translated as CASSPRKGAWTYEQYF. Supplemented by reference TRBV5-6 and TRBJ2-7, the full variable domain reads DAGVTQSPTHLIKTRGQQVTLRCSPKSGHDTVSWYQQALGQGPQFIFQYYEEEERQRGNFPDRFSGHQFPNYSSELNVNALLLGDSALYLCASSPRKGAWTYEQYFGPGTRLTVT.

V gene TRBV4-3 combines with J gene TRBJ2-3; D remains ambiguous. The CDR3 contains 15 residues. V was clipped by 0 bases and J by 2 bases, with 9 bases between them. Germline CDR1 LGHNA, CDR2 YSLEER. The CDR3 is CASSQEGRSTDTQYF. The CDR3 DNA is TGCGCCAGCAGCCAAGAGGGCAGATCCACAGATACGCAGTATTTT.

V and J are TRBV9 and TRBJ2-1, with D perhaps TRBD2 (6 bases). Germline assignment: CDR1 SGDLS and CDR2 YYNGEE. Trimming took 0 bases from V and 1 from J, leaving 8 bases between them. The CDR3 has 15 residues. The DNA of the CDR3 is TGTGCCAGCAGCGTAGCTAGCGAATCCTACAATGAGCAGTTCTTC. Amino acids: CASSVASESYNEQFF.

The chain recombines TRBV5-8 with TRBJ1-5; D is undetermined. Between the trimmed V and J ends, which lost 5 bases and 0 bases, there was a span of 12 bases. The germline V gene encodes CDR1 SGHTS and CDR2 YDEGEE. The CDR3 totals 15 residues. In nucleotides, the CDR3 is TGTGCCAGCAGTCCTCGACAAATTAGCAATCAGCCCCAGCATTTT. Amino acids: CASSPRQISNQPQHF.

The rearrangement uses TRBV19 and TRBJ2-7; 9 bases are a match to TRBD1. The V and J ends lost 10 bases and 3 bases, in that order; junction bases with no gene match: 10. The CDR3 sequence is 14 residues long. The germline gives CDR1 LNHDA, CDR2 SQIVND (reference sequence). The CDR3 nucleotides read TGTGCCACGTCGCCGACAGGGGGAATCTACGAGCAGTACTTC. Residues: CATSPTGGIYEQYF.

This clone has a handful of counts. V and J are TRBV7-9 and TRBJ1-2, with a weak D call TRBD1 (6 bases). This CDR3 has 13 amino acids. Germline values: CDR1 SEHNR, CDR2 FQNEAQ (reference sequence). V lost 6 bases and J lost 7, with 15 bases in between. The CDR3 nucleotides are TGTGCCAGCAGTGGGACATTGGTTAGTGGCTACACCTTC. This translates into CASSGTLVSGYTF. Complete variable domain (other parts from reference TRBV7-9 and TRBJ1-2): DTGVSQNPRHKITKRGQNVTFRCDPISEHNRLYWYRQTLGQGPEFLTYFQNEAQLEKSRLLSDRFSAERPKGSFSTLEIQRTEQGDSAMYLCASSGTLVSGYTFGSGTRLTVV.

V usage is TRBV6-5 and J usage is TRBJ2-3; 9 bases are a match to TRBD1. This CDR3 comprises 14 residues. V was clipped by 3 bases and J by 5 bases; unmatched bases: 3. Germline-derived CDR1 and CDR2 are MNHEY and SVGAGI. The CDR3 region is CASSYGTGRDTQYF. CDR3 DNA sequence: TGTGCCAGCAGTTATGGGACAGGGAGAGATACGCAGTATTTT.

J is TRBJ2-3 and V is TRBV10-2; 16 bases align to TRBD2. J gave up 4 bases and V 6 bases, and 1 base lay outside the gene matches. The CDR3 has 15 amino acids. Germline V gene data show CDR1 as WSHSY and CDR2 as SAAADI. The CDR3 bases are TGCGCCAGCAGGGGGACTAGCGGGGGGGCAGATACGCAGTATTTT. Its protein product is CASRGTSGGADTQYF.

This clone was detected only once. The chain recombines TRBV5-5 with TRBJ2-5; TRBD1 matches at 7 bases. J was trimmed by 2 bases and V by 0 bases; bases with no gene match: 7. Germline V gives CDR1 SGHKS, CDR2 YYEKEE (reference sequence). The CDR3 has 16 residues. The CDR3 sequence is CASSLEGAVVQETQYF. The CDR3 region has the DNA TGTGCCAGCAGCTTGGAGGGGGCAGTGGTACAAGAGACCCAGTACTTC.